These 31 T cell receptor beta chains came from one sample sequenced in a study of blood T cell repertoires in COVID-19. TCRdb keeps only in-frame clones here, not all; method: immunoSEQ multiplex PCR. The data show roughly 250,000 clones, about nine tenths seen once. Sequenced material: peripheral blood. The receptor set was obtained from a woman in her thirties or forties with acute or convalescent COVID-19.

The count of this clone is one. The rearrangement joins TRBV24-1 to TRBJ2-3, with 14 bases aligning to TRBD2. The germline CDR1 and CDR2 sequences are KGHDR and SFDVKD. The ends lost 3 bases at V and 0 bases at J; junction bases unmatched: 13. CDR3 length: 21 amino acids. The CDR3 sequence: CATSDRRWTSGGRTSTDTQYF. Written as DNA, the CDR3 is TGTGCCACCAGTGATCGCCGGTGGACTAGCGGGGGGAGAACTAGCACAGATACGCAGTATTTT.

This chain links TRBV7-8 with TRBJ1-3; a weak D match, TRBD1 (5 bases). The CDR3 runs 17 residues. V lost 0 bases to trimming and J lost 5 bases, with 17 bases between them. Per germline, CDR1 SGHVS and CDR2 FQNEAQ. The CDR3 is CASSLAQGALIRNTIYF. The CDR3 DNA sequence: TGTGCCAGCAGCTTAGCGCAGGGCGCCCTGATACGAAACACCATATATTTT.

The chain links TRBV29-1 to TRBJ1-2, with D tentatively TRBD1 (5 bases). The germline V and J ends were trimmed by 1 base and 4 bases, with 25 bases remaining between them. Germline values: CDR1 SQVTM, CDR2 ANQGSEA. CDR3 length: 18 amino acids. The CDR3 DNA reads TGCAGCGTTGAAGCCACTGTGGGGCGAGGCCCGGGCCCCTATGGCTACACCTTC. Protein product: CSVEATVGRGPGPYGYTF.

The chain uses TRBV4-1 and TRBJ2-2; tentatively, D is TRBD2 (7 bases). Deletions cut 2 bases from V and 6 bases from J, with 13 bases between. Germline-derived CDR1 and CDR2 are MGHRA and YSYEKL. There are 15 residues in the CDR3. The CDR3 DNA reads as TGCGCCAGCAGCCAAAACGGGGGGCGGCCCGGGGAGCTGTTTTTT. Translated, it gives CASSQNGGRPGELFF.

This chain connects TRBV10-3 to TRBJ2-5; TRBD1 agrees at 7 bases. CDR1 ENHRY and CDR2 SYGVKD come from the germline V gene. The CDR3 has 15 amino acids. V trimming: 10 bases; J trimming: 2 bases; junction bases outside the gene matches: 13. CDR3 sequence: CATNHLGQLQETQYF. Here the CDR3 DNA reads TGTGCCACCAACCATTTGGGACAGCTGCAAGAGACCCAGTACTTC.

J is TRBJ1-3 and V is TRBV2; a weak D match, TRBD1 (5 bases). Germline loops: CDR1 SNHLY, CDR2 FYNNEI. Trimming removed 6 bases from V and 1 base from J, with 10 bases in between. CDR3 size: 14 residues. In DNA form, the CDR3 reads TGTGCCAGCAGGAGACAGAAGTCTGGAAACACCATATATTTT. Translation: CASRRQKSGNTIYF. The full variable domain, completed using reference TRBV2 and TRBJ1-3, is EPEVTQTPSHQVTQMGQEVILRCVPISNHLYFYWYRQILGQKVEFLVSFYNNEISEKSEIFDDQFSVERPDGSNFTLKIRSTKLEDSAMYFCASRRQKSGNTIYFGEGSWLTVV.

The rearrangement joins TRBV19 to TRBJ1-3; D unresolved. Germline V gives CDR1 LNHDA, CDR2 SQIVND (reference sequence). The CDR3 covers 14 residues. V lost 6 bases to trimming and J lost 3 bases, with 12 bases between them. DNA of the CDR3: TGTGCCAGTAGCCCCGGGTTTATTGGAAACACCATATATTTT. Its translation: CASSPGFIGNTIYF.

This chain joins TRBV7-7 and TRBJ2-2; 8 nucleotides align to TRBD1. This CDR3 is 15 amino acids long. After removal of 5 bases from V and 6 bases from J, the junction contained 8 bases not matched to a gene. Germline CDR1 and CDR2: SSHAT and FNYEAQ (reference sequence). This chain's CDR3 is CASSPRGQEAGELFF. The DNA for the CDR3 is TGTGCCAGCAGCCCCAGGGGGCAGGAAGCCGGGGAGCTGTTTTTT.

The chain couples TRBV6-5 to TRBJ1-1, with D possibly TRBD1 on 6 matching bases. This CDR3 contains 13 residues. V shed 8 bases and J shed 1 base, with 11 bases lying between them. Germline assignment: CDR1 MNHEY and CDR2 SVGAGI. CDR3 coding DNA: TGTGCCAGCGGGGGCAGGGGGAACACTGAAGCTTTCTTT. Translated: CASGGRGNTEAFF.

The chain recombines TRBV27 with TRBJ1-1; D gene uncertain. V lost 1 base and J 1 base, leaving 4 bases between the germline ends. Germline V gene data show CDR1 as MNHEY and CDR2 as SMNVEV (reference sequence). This CDR3 spans 13 amino acids. The CDR3 protein is CASSLWPNTEAFF. The CDR3 DNA reads TGTGCCAGCAGTTTATGGCCGAACACTGAAGCTTTCTTT.

Concerning this clone: Since no conserved phenylalanine or tryptophan closes the CDR3, a read error is the likely cause. The DNA is omitted, as the CDR3 cannot be located on it reliably, and the CDR3 follows TCRdb's listing. V and J are TRBV23-1 and TRBJ1-1; the table's D call, TRBD1, has no DNA check behind it. TRBV23-1 is an ORF, and what it does is uncertain. The CDR3 has 11 amino acids, counting both end residues. CDR3 amino acids: CASSQPSTGWL.

V and J are TRBV11-2 and TRBJ1-1, with D perhaps matching TRBD1 (5 bases). This CDR3 has 14 residues. Germline CDR1 and CDR2: SGHAT and FQNNGV. Deletions cut 3 bases from V and 5 bases from J, with 13 bases between. As DNA, the CDR3 is TGTGCCAGCAGCTTCATCCAGGGCCGAACTGAAGCTTTCTTT. This translates into CASSFIQGRTEAFF.

The CDR3 DNA is TGTGCCAGCAGCTTAGGGGACAGATTTCAGCCCCAGCATTTT. Translating it yields CASSLGDRFQPQHF. The chain has TRBV7-9 and TRBJ1-5; TRBD1 aligns across 7 bases. This CDR3 spans 14 amino acids. CDR1 is SEHNR, CDR2 FQNEAQ, per germline (reference sequence). J was trimmed by 6 bases and V by 1 base; bases with no gene match: 3. The variable domain in full, with the rest retrieved from reference TRBV7-9 and TRBJ1-5, is DTGVSQNPRHKITKRGQNVTFRCDPISEHNRLYWYRQTLGQGPEFLTYFQNEAQLEKSRLLSDRFSAERPKGSFSTLEIQRTEQGDSAMYLCASSLGDRFQPQHFGDGTRLSIL.

The J gene is TRBJ1-1, the V gene TRBV5-4, with TRBD1 as a possible D gene (5 bases). The CDR3 extends over 14 amino acids. CDR1 and CDR2 (germline): SGHNT, YYREEE (reference sequence). Deletions cut 4 bases from V and 4 bases from J, with 14 bases between. CDR3 bases: TGTGCCAGCAGCCCGACGGGGGTAGGCACTGAAGCTTTCTTT. This codes for CASSPTGVGTEAFF.

J is TRBJ2-3 and V is TRBV6-5, with 7 bases identical to TRBD1. This CDR3 has 15 residues. The V gene's germline CDR1 is MNHEY and CDR2 SVGAGI. V was clipped by 3 bases and J by 7 bases; unmatched bases: 10. The CDR3 DNA follows: TGTGCCAGCAGTTATGGTACAGGGGATGGTTATACGCAGTATTTT. Protein product: CASSYGTGDGYTQYF.

CDR3 amino acids: CAGRYGQLNTEAFF. CDR3 sequence (DNA): TGTGCCGGCCGATACGGACAGCTGAACACTGAAGCTTTCTTT. The V call is TRBV6-5, the J call TRBJ1-1; the D gene is possibly TRBD1 (6 bases). This CDR3 spans 14 amino acids. Trimming removed 11 bases at V and 0 bases at J, with 16 bases between. Germline loops: CDR1 MNHEY, CDR2 SVGAGI.

The rearrangement joins TRBV2 to TRBJ2-1; tentative D call: TRBD2 (6 bases). The ends were cut back, 6 bases at V and 6 bases at J, with 6 bases in the middle. Germline V gene data show CDR1 as SNHLY and CDR2 as FYNNEI. The CDR3 sequence is 11 residues long. CDR3 loop: CASRGGNEQFF. The CDR3 DNA follows: TGTGCCAGCAGGGGGGGCAATGAGCAGTTCTTC.

The rearrangement uses TRBV6-5 and TRBJ1-2, with 8 positions matching TRBD1. The CDR3 covers 15 residues. Trimming at V came to 0 bases and at J to 6 bases, leaving 6 bases not matched to a gene. Germline V gene lookup returns CDR1 MNHEY and CDR2 SVGAGI. This chain's CDR3 is CASSYSTGEWNGYTF. The CDR3 DNA sequence: TGTGCCAGCAGTTACTCGACAGGGGAGTGGAATGGCTACACCTTC.

The chain couples TRBV9 to TRBJ2-5; 14 nucleotides match TRBD2. The CDR3 totals 16 residues. Germline lookup yields CDR1 SGDLS and CDR2 YYNGEE. The junction had 6 bases not matched to a gene; V was cut back by 3 bases and J by 5 bases. CDR3 nucleotides: TGTGCCAGCAGCGGCAGACTAGCGGGGGGGCTGGAGACCCAGTACTTC. Its translation: CASSGRLAGGLETQYF.

The rearrangement joins TRBV7-3 to TRBJ1-1; D possibly corresponds to TRBD1 (6 bases). The V and J ends lost 5 bases and 1 base respectively, with 20 bases between them. CDR1 is SGHTA and CDR2 is FQGTGA in the germline V gene. This CDR3 has 17 amino acids. The CDR3 DNA follows: TGTGCCAGCAGCGTCACAGGGCGGGGGATTGGGAACACTGAAGCTTTCTTT. Protein sequence: CASSVTGRGIGNTEAFF. The full variable domain, completed using reference TRBV7-3 and TRBJ1-1, is GAGVSQTPSNKVTEKGKYVELRCDPISGHTALYWYRQSLGQGPEFLIYFQGTGAADDSGLPNDRFFAVRPEGSVSTLKIQRTERGDSAVYLCASSVTGRGIGNTEAFFGQGTRLTVV.

The chain combines TRBV6-4 with TRBJ2-7, with 10 nucleotides matching TRBD1. Germline V gene sequence: CDR1 MRHNA, CDR2 SNTAGT. The ends lost 6 bases at V and 6 bases at J; junction bases unmatched: 14. The CDR3 consists of 16 residues. The DNA for the CDR3 is TGTGCCAGCAGGAAACCACCGGGACAGGGGAGGTCCGAGCAGTACGTC. It encodes CASRKPPGQGRSEQYV.

The V gene is TRBV5-6, the J gene TRBJ2-2; 15 positions agree with TRBD2. There are 16 residues in the CDR3. J lost 4 bases, V lost 4 bases, and 2 bases had no gene match. The germline V gene encodes CDR1 SGHDT and CDR2 YYEEEE. CDR3 residues: CASSTGLAGGTGELFF. The CDR3 DNA reads TGTGCCAGCAGCACGGGACTAGCGGGAGGCACCGGGGAGCTGTTTTTT. Combining the CDR3 with reference TRBV5-6 and TRBJ2-2 gives the whole variable domain DAGVTQSPTHLIKTRGQQVTLRCSPKSGHDTVSWYQQALGQGPQFIFQYYEEEERQRGNFPDRFSGHQFPNYSSELNVNALLLGDSALYLCASSTGLAGGTGELFFGEGSRLTVL.

CDR3 bases: TGTGCCAGCGGGCTAGGGGCGAACATTCAGTACTTC. Its protein product is CASGLGANIQYF. This sequence joins TRBV5-8 and TRBJ2-4, with D perhaps matching TRBD1 (5 bases). Trimming stripped 7 bases from V and 7 bases from J, with 12 bases between. The CDR3 has 12 amino acids. CDR1 is SGHTS, CDR2 YDEGEE, per germline.

J is TRBJ2-2 and V is TRBV20-1; no clear D. The V end lost 3 bases, the J end lost 0 bases, and 5 bases lay between the germline ends. CDR1 is DFQATT, CDR2 SNEGSKA, per germline (reference sequence). The CDR3 runs 13 residues. For the CDR3, the DNA is TGCAGTGCTAGTCAGTCGAACACCGGGGAGCTGTTTTTT. It encodes CSASQSNTGELFF.

V usage is TRBV19 and J usage is TRBJ1-2; D possibly corresponds to TRBD1 (5 bases). The V gene lost 8 bases and the J gene lost 3 bases, with 25 bases spanning the gap. The CDR3 covers 17 residues. CDR1 LNHDA and CDR2 SQIVND come from the germline V gene (reference sequence). The CDR3 DNA follows: TGTGCCAGTGCCCATGGGTCAGGGTACTCATGGGACTATGGCTACACCTTC. Residues: CASAHGSGYSWDYGYTF. The full variable domain, completed using reference TRBV19 and TRBJ1-2, is DGGITQSPKYLFRKEGQNVTLSCEQNLNHDAMYWYRQDPGQGLRLIYYSQIVNDFQKGDIAEGYSVSREKKESFPLTVTSAQKNPTAFYLCASAHGSGYSWDYGYTFGSGTRLTVV.

The V and J genes are TRBV24-1 and TRBJ2-3; D is possibly TRBD1 (6 bases). This CDR3 comprises 14 residues. The germline V gene encodes CDR1 KGHDR and CDR2 SFDVKD. V lost 4 bases and J 6 bases, leaving 13 bases between the germline ends. The CDR3 coding sequence is TGTGCCACCAGTGACCCGGCAGGGGCGGATACGCAGTATTTT. This translates into CATSDPAGADTQYF.

V usage is TRBV4-1 and J usage is TRBJ1-2; possibly TRBD1 for D (5 bases). Trimming stripped 1 base from V and 7 bases from J, with 16 bases between. This CDR3 is built from 15 residues. CDR1 is MGHRA, CDR2 YSYEKL, per germline. The CDR3 DNA reads TGCGCCAGCAGCCAAGGCCATGCGGGGCTACGTGGCTACACCTTC. Translated, it gives CASSQGHAGLRGYTF.

J is TRBJ1-1 and V is TRBV12-3 or TRBV12-4; D is unresolved. V lost 8 bases and J lost 1, with 8 bases in between. The CDR3 consists of 12 residues. The CDR3 is CASLGQNTEAFF. CDR3 DNA sequence: TGTGCCAGCTTGGGCCAGAACACTGAAGCTTTCTTT.

The rearrangement uses TRBV18 and TRBJ1-6, with 7 bases that match TRBD1. V was pared by 5 bases and J by 10 bases, with 2 bases of the junction left unmatched. The germline CDR1 and CDR2 sequences are KGHSH and LQKENI. The CDR3 consists of 12 residues. Here the CDR3 DNA reads TGTGCCAGCTCAGACAGGGTCTCACCCCTCCACTTT. It is translated as CASSDRVSPLHF.

This chain connects TRBV7-2 to TRBJ1-2; perhaps TRBD1 as D (6 bases). Germline V gives CDR1 SGHTA, CDR2 FQGNSA. This CDR3 has 16 amino acids. Trimming stripped 4 bases from V and 11 bases from J, with 26 bases between. CDR3 residues: CASSSQNRELPGAYTF. In DNA form, the CDR3 reads TGTGCCAGCAGCTCACAGAACAGGGAGTTACCCGGTGCGTACACCTTC.

The chain is built from TRBV5-1 and TRBJ1-2; no definite D call. V was shortened by 0 bases and J by 7 bases, with 13 bases between the two germline ends. Germline lookup yields CDR1 SGHRS and CDR2 YFSETQ. The CDR3 contains 14 residues. Written as DNA, the CDR3 is TGCGCCAGCAGCTTGGCCGTTCGGGAACTTGGCTACACCTTC. It yields the protein CASSLAVRELGYTF. The full variable domain, its missing parts supplied by reference TRBV5-1 and TRBJ1-2, is KAGVTQTPRYLIKTRGQQVTLSCSPISGHRSVSWYQQTPGQGLQFLFEYFSETQRNKGNFPGRFSGRQFSNSRSEMNVSTLELGDSALYLCASSLAVRELGYTFGSGTRLTVV.